This TCR beta chain stems from a study of T cell responses to AZD1222 COVID-19 vaccine. Study information: Timing groups of about 4 and about 12 weeks for second doses were pooled.

The repertoire was sequenced with immunoSEQ multiplex PCR; TCRdb's copy has only in-frame clones and lacks some. The sample yields 140,000 or so clones, more than 80% seen once. The clonotype was recovered from an adult in good health. Specimen: peripheral blood, collected on day 0 of AZD1222 vaccination.

The CDR3 sequence is CAISMGLAGEKTDNEQFF. CDR3 DNA: TGTGCCATCAGTATGGGACTAGCGGGAGAAAAAACTGACAATGAGCAGTTCTTC. The chain has TRBV10-3 and TRBJ2-1; 14 positions agree with TRBD2. CDR3 length: 18 residues. The germline gives CDR1 ENHRY, CDR2 SYGVKD. Losses at the gene ends were 5 bases for V and 5 bases for J; bases not matched to a gene: 11.